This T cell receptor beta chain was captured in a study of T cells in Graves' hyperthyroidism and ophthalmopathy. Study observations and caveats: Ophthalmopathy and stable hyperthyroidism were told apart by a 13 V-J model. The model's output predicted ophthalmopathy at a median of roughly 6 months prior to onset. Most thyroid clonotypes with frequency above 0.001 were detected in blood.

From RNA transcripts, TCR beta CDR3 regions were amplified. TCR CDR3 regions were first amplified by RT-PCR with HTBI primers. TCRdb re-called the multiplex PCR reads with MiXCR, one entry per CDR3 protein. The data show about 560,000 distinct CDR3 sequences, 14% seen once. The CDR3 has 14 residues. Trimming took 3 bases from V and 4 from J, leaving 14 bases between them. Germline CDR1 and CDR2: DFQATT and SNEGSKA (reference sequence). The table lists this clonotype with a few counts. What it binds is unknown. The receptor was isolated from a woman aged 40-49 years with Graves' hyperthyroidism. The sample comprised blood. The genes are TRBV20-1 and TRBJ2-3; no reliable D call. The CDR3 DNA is TGCAGTGCTAGTGTGCCGGGTAACGCAGATACGCAGTATTTT. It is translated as CSASVPGNADTQYF.